The sequence of this TCR beta chain was determined in a study of yellow fever vaccine responses in identical twins. Via MiXCR, TCRdb re-called the RT-PCR reads, giving one row per CDR3 protein. The sample lists roughly 1,800 distinct CDR3 sequences, around 87% seen once, with under 5% in the top ten. Findings of the study overall: Twin vaccine T cell responses reportedly seemed partly convergent, partly personalized.

V lost 5 bases, J lost 0 bases, and 9 bases lay in between. Germline V gene lookup returns CDR1 SGHAT and CDR2 FQDESV (reference sequence). The CDR3 spans 14 residues. Of note for this clonotype: What it recognizes is unknown.

This receptor was taken from a woman aged 18-29 years who received the yellow fever vaccine. Specimen: T cells from blood (PBMCs), unsorted or a sorted subset (not recorded which), collected before or after yellow fever vaccination (not recorded which). The rearrangement uses TRBV11-1 and TRBJ2-3, with D maybe TRBD2 (5 bases). The CDR3 protein is CASSTRTSTDTQYF. The CDR3 nucleotides are TGTGCCAGCAGCACGAGGACTAGCACAGATACGCAGTATTTT.